These T cell receptor beta chains were read from a single sample in a study of blood T cell repertoires in COVID-19. The table came from immunoSEQ multiplex PCR; TCRdb's copy has only in-frame clones and leaves some out. The sample has approximately 70,000 clones; approximately 91% are singletons. Input material: peripheral blood. The source of these receptors is a human donor with active COVID-19. The donor label of this sample is uncertain. Each CDR3 is given without its conserved first and last residue. Fields, in order: V gene, J gene, CDR3 protein.

V gene: TRBV28; J gene: TRBJ1-4; CDR3 protein: AIRGTANEKLF
V gene: TRBV2; J gene: TRBJ1-5; CDR3 protein: ASSAEGNQPQH
V gene: TRBV3-1/TRBV3-2; J gene: TRBJ1-5; CDR3 protein: ASSQGRLSNQPQH
V gene: TRBV5-4; J gene: TRBJ1-3; CDR3 protein: ASSLGGGQAGNTIY
V gene: TRBV7-2; J gene: TRBJ1-5; CDR3 protein: ASSLSGDTPH
V gene: TRBV5-4; J gene: TRBJ1-2; CDR3 protein: ASDRDRARGYT
V gene: TRBV6-6; J gene: TRBJ2-2; CDR3 protein: ASNPGQYTGELF
V gene: TRBV28; J gene: TRBJ2-7; CDR3 protein: ASSSTGTDEQY
V gene: TRBV24-1; J gene: TRBJ2-7; CDR3 protein: ATSTGLAGGYEQY
V gene: TRBV28; J gene: TRBJ1-4; CDR3 protein: ASSMLAPNEKLF
V gene: TRBV7-3; J gene: TRBJ2-7; CDR3 protein: ASSLYGGPNSYEQY
V gene: TRBV6-5; J gene: TRBJ1-3; CDR3 protein: ASSPQSSGNTIY
V gene: TRBV12-3/TRBV12-4; J gene: TRBJ1-4; CDR3 protein: ASHQGAHEKLF
V gene: TRBV3-1/TRBV3-2; J gene: TRBJ1-4; CDR3 protein: ASRRDRGRDEKLF
V gene: TRBV7-9; J gene: TRBJ1-5; CDR3 protein: ASSFGGDQPQH
V gene: TRBV3-1/TRBV3-2; J gene: TRBJ1-2; CDR3 protein: ASSQWGAGGYT
V gene: TRBV5-1; J gene: TRBJ2-1; CDR3 protein: ASSFQGVLNNEQF
V gene: TRBV5-1; J gene: TRBJ1-1; CDR3 protein: ASGDFTEAF
V gene: TRBV12-2; J gene: TRBJ2-5; CDR3 protein: ASQHRGKQETQY
V gene: TRBV7-2; J gene: TRBJ2-7; CDR3 protein: ASSSLAGKGEQY
V gene: TRBV27; J gene: TRBJ2-5; CDR3 protein: ASSPRGTSKTQY
V gene: TRBV28; J gene: TRBJ1-1; CDR3 protein: ASSSTGSTEAF
V gene: TRBV7-2; J gene: TRBJ2-2; CDR3 protein: ASSFGGAANTGELF
V gene: TRBV9; J gene: TRBJ1-4; CDR3 protein: ASSVGDRAGNEKLF
V gene: TRBV18; J gene: TRBJ2-3; CDR3 protein: ASSPGLVSTDTQY
V gene: TRBV12-3/TRBV12-4; J gene: TRBJ2-3; CDR3 protein: ASSFLDTQY
V gene: TRBV11-3; J gene: TRBJ2-3; CDR3 protein: ASSLPGTDTQY
V gene: TRBV29-1; J gene: TRBJ1-1; CDR3 protein: SAPNPLMNTEAF
V gene: TRBV18; J gene: TRBJ2-3; CDR3 protein: ASSPRYYTDTQY
V gene: TRBV2; J gene: TRBJ2-2; CDR3 protein: ASSEERTGYTGELF
V gene: TRBV27; J gene: TRBJ1-1; CDR3 protein: ATHGRQENTEAF
V gene: TRBV24-1; J gene: TRBJ2-2; CDR3 protein: ATGSTTALTGELF
V gene: TRBV19; J gene: TRBJ2-7; CDR3 protein: ASSLRDRGYEQY
V gene: TRBV9; J gene: TRBJ1-1; CDR3 protein: ASSVATGGPEAF
V gene: TRBV19; J gene: TRBJ2-3; CDR3 protein: ASSTSDSSLFFTDTQY
V gene: TRBV7-9; J gene: TRBJ1-2; CDR3 protein: ASSYFDGYT
V gene: TRBV11-2; J gene: TRBJ2-7; CDR3 protein: ASSLDAGYEQY
V gene: TRBV11-2; J gene: TRBJ1-4; CDR3 protein: ASSQGTERVF
V gene: TRBV7-3; J gene: TRBJ2-7; CDR3 protein: ASSLGAGGSSYEQY
V gene: TRBV24-1; J gene: TRBJ2-1; CDR3 protein: ATSDSWGGDYNEQF
V gene: TRBV10-3; J gene: TRBJ2-6; CDR3 protein: AISEDGLGSGANVLT
V gene: TRBV7-2; J gene: TRBJ2-1; CDR3 protein: ASSLEYLLQGEQF
V gene: TRBV6-2/TRBV6-3; J gene: TRBJ2-7; CDR3 protein: ASSYELAGSYEQY
V gene: TRBV28; J gene: TRBJ2-3; CDR3 protein: ASSPHRLAGTDTQY
V gene: TRBV5-6; J gene: TRBJ1-5; CDR3 protein: ASTIQGAAQPQH
V gene: TRBV28; J gene: TRBJ1-4; CDR3 protein: ASSIGQKNEKLF
V gene: TRBV6-4; J gene: TRBJ1-2; CDR3 protein: ASSDGDSTNYGYT
V gene: TRBV5-4; J gene: TRBJ2-3; CDR3 protein: ASSLEGGTDTQY
V gene: TRBV28; J gene: TRBJ2-7; CDR3 protein: ASSYSGSVNEQY
V gene: TRBV28; J gene: TRBJ2-1; CDR3 protein: ASSLPSGNYEQF
V gene: TRBV5-4; J gene: TRBJ2-1; CDR3 protein: ASSPFQRGGNEQF
V gene: TRBV9; J gene: TRBJ1-2; CDR3 protein: ASSVTGQGDLGYT
V gene: TRBV11-3; J gene: TRBJ2-3; CDR3 protein: ASSPGTSGRKDTQY
V gene: TRBV30; J gene: TRBJ2-7; CDR3 protein: AWSFQGVNNYEQY
V gene: TRBV7-9; J gene: TRBJ1-3; CDR3 protein: ASSPDRGPGNTIY
V gene: TRBV27; J gene: TRBJ2-7; CDR3 protein: ASSFQGPYEQY
V gene: TRBV7-2; J gene: TRBJ2-7; CDR3 protein: ASSSTGLAAYEQY